Included here is one TCR beta chain sequence, with context. The DNA is omitted, as the CDR3 cannot be located on it reliably, and the CDR3 follows TCRdb's listing. This sample is drawn from a study of breast tumors, draining lymph nodes, adjacent tissues. Samples came from axillary lymph nodes draining the breast cancer. One entry per CDR3 protein, called by TCRdb with MiXCR from the multiplex PCR reads. The sample lists about 200,000 distinct CDR3 sequences; about 32% were seen once. Ends included, the CDR3 has 21 residues. Germline CDR1 SGHTA, CDR2 FQGNSA. The sequence was collected from a female donor with breast cancer. Some clones in this sample may be carry-over from other donors' samples. The source material was axillary lymph node tissue. This chain joins TRBV7-2 and TRBJ2-5; the table's D call, TRBD2, has no DNA check behind it. The CDR3 loop reads CASSFYICSAELAGDVETQYF.